This paragraph covers one T cell receptor beta chain sequence. What it binds is not known. CDR3 length: 16 residues. Germline assignment: CDR1 MNHEY and CDR2 SMNVEV (reference sequence). The V segment lost 0 bases and the J segment 3 bases; nucleotides outside the gene matches: 4. These data are taken from a study of CD8+ T cells in alopecia areata. Study background: Patients received oral tofacitinib, 5 to 10 mg twice daily, for moderate-to-severe alopecia areata.

Stated treatment: oral pan-JAK inhibitor, 5-10 mg twice daily. Study-level findings and limits: Expanded CD8+ clones among the top 100, and scalp clonality, were significantly decreased by tofacitinib. Sequencing of scalp samples also includes resident alphabeta T cells from normal skin. Many expanded lesional clones persisted in scalp and blood during tofacitinib treatment.

It was cDNA, reverse transcribed from extracted RNA, that served as the sequencing template. TCRdb's copy holds only in-frame clones and misses some; the assay was immunoSEQ multiplex PCR. The sample consists of 120,000 to 150,000 clones, approximately 86% of them appearing once. The origin of this receptor is a human donor with alopecia areata. Sequencing was performed on CD8+ T cells sorted from blood, taken at week 4, from a patient treated with tofacitinib. The V gene is TRBV27, the J gene TRBJ2-7; 11 bases map to TRBD2. The CDR3 DNA follows: TGTGCCAGCAGTTTATCGCCTAGCGGGGGGAACTACGAGCAGTACTTC. Translating it yields CASSLSPSGGNYEQYF.